The clone carrying this TCR beta chain occurred a few times. Its specificity is not known. One base away lies a much larger clone, so this may be a sequencing read error. Scientists recovered RNA and DNA together from around 20-30 mg of unsorted bulk tissue. Samples came from superior, inferior, lateral poles and tumor centre. Uniformly, tumor samples exhibited a viable tumor cell fraction exceeding 90%. The sample originates from a study of tumor-infiltrating lymphocytes in primary liver carcinoma. The researchers produced TCR beta cDNA from about 510 ng total RNA with a constant-region primer. Three-round nested multiplex PCR performed with slightly modified ARM-PCR produced the TCR beta libraries. TRBV1-TRBV30 forward primers and a C-beta reverse primer were used in the first two PCR rounds, which each ran for ten to eleven cycles. TCRdb itself ran the multiplex PCR reads through MiXCR, one entry per CDR3 protein. This sample yields 95,000 to 100,000 distinct CDR3 sequences, of which around two thirds are seen a single time; more than 10% belongs to the top ten.

The CDR3 runs 18 residues. Whole-study findings and limits: Just about 7-24% of leading clones were found in every one of five regions.

The specimen was liver tumor tissue from sampling region 2. The sample's subset: tumor region T2, inferior pole. This chain links TRBV12-3 or TRBV12-4 with TRBJ1-1; D ambiguous. This sequence was found in a woman in her sixties with primary liver carcinoma and hepatitis B virus infection. The CDR3 DNA sequence: TGTGCCAGCAGTTCCCGCAGAGATAAGTGGGCAATGAACATTGAAGCTTTCTTT. Translation gives CASSSRRDKWAMNIEAFF.